This TCR beta chain originates from a study of T cell responses to AZD1222 COVID-19 vaccine. This clone was counted once. Method: immunoSEQ multiplex PCR; TCRdb's copy keeps in-frame clones and lacks some. The sample includes 150,000 or so clones, about 91% of them seen just once. From germline, CDR1 is GTSNPN and CDR2 SVGIG (reference sequence). V lost 2 bases to trimming and J lost 6 bases, with 11 bases between them. The CDR3 runs 13 residues. Sequencing used peripheral blood, obtained on day 0 of AZD1222 vaccination. This receptor was taken from an adult in good health. V is TRBV30 and J is TRBJ2-1, with D possibly TRBD2 on 6 matching bases. CDR3 in amino acids: CAWSLGLFNEQFF. The DNA of the CDR3 is TGTGCCTGGAGTCTGGGACTCTTCAATGAGCAGTTCTTC.